This TCR beta chain is from a study of response to subunit inactivated influenza vaccine. Regarding the study as a whole: Authors suggested each seasonal flu vaccination may recruit only limited numbers of new T cells.

This clonotype was observed a handful of times. Antigen specificity is unknown. TCRdb recomputed calls from the RT-PCR reads with MiXCR, one row per CDR3 protein. This sample has fewer than 800,000 distinct CDR3 sequences, with around a sixth found just once. The CDR3 runs 12 residues. V trimming: 2 bases; J trimming: 7 bases; junction bases outside the gene matches: 2. The V gene's germline CDR1 is DFQATT and CDR2 SNEGSKA (reference sequence). The sample in question was PBMCs from blood, obtained about 12 days after vaccination. The receptor comes from a man aged 45 to 65 who received an inactivated influenza vaccine. The J gene is TRBJ2-4, the V gene TRBV20-1; TRBD1 agrees at 7 bases. Here the CDR3 reads CSARPGQNIQYF. DNA of the CDR3: TGCAGTGCTAGACCGGGACAGAACATTCAGTACTTC.